The clone carrying this T cell receptor (beta chain) is classed as medium-sized by frequency. Its antigen remains unknown. These data are taken from a study of T cell clusters in autoimmune cytopenias. TRB was amplified from 250 ng of peripheral blood genomic DNA per sample. Study results and caveats: The cluster-lack signature was not seen for secondary cytopenia versus chronic lymphocytic leukemia.

One tube held mixed TRB-A and TRB-B primer pools for touch-down PCR. TCRdb reprocessed the multiplex PCR reads, keeping one entry per CDR3 protein, no DNA. In total, the table holds several thousand distinct CDR3 sequences. This CDR3 has 11 residues. CDR1 and CDR2 from the germline V gene are SGHTA and FQGNSA. This clonotype originated in a human donor with an autoimmune cytopenia or autoimmune hepatitis (not recorded which). The sample was peripheral blood. The chain uses TRBV7-2 and TRBJ2-7. This chain's CDR3 is CASSSYYEQYF.